This is a list of T cell receptor beta chains from one sample in a study of T cell responses to AZD1222 COVID-19 vaccine. Here immunoSEQ multiplex PCR was the method, and the copy in TCRdb shows in-frame clones only, minus some. The repertoire consists of some 170,000 clones, with 85% to 90% occurring once and the leading ten covering about 1.5%. The material was peripheral blood, obtained on day 0 of AZD1222 vaccination. These receptors all stem from an adult in good health. CDR3s include the opening cysteine and the closing phenylalanine or tryptophan. The order of the fields is D gene, clone size, V gene, J gene, CDR3 protein, CDR3 DNA. A D gene is named only where the DNA matches it firmly. Some rows have no size entry. The others give once, few or many, or a class for an expanded clone.

D: TRBD2; size: .; V: TRBV28; J: TRBJ2-7; CDR3: CASTRGGSSYEQYF; DNA: TGTGCCAGCACCCGGGGGGGCAGCTCCTACGAGCAGTACTTC
D: TRBD1; size: .; V: TRBV18; J: TRBJ2-7; CDR3: CASSLSRGTGNEQYF; DNA: TGTGCCAGCTCACTGAGCCGGGGGACAGGTAACGAGCAGTACTTC
D: .; size: .; V: TRBV5-1; J: TRBJ1-1; CDR3: CASSLGFKGPLNAEAFF; DNA: TGCGCCAGCAGCTTGGGGTTTAAGGGGCCCTTGAACGCTGAAGCTTTCTTT
D: .; size: .; V: TRBV6-5; J: TRBJ1-2; CDR3: CASSYGRGDGYTF; DNA: TGTGCCAGCAGTTACGGGAGGGGGGATGGCTACACCTTC
D: .; size: .; V: TRBV28; J: TRBJ1-2; CDR3: CATHLDYGYTF; DNA: TGTGCCACCCACTTGGACTATGGCTACACCTTC
D: .; size: .; V: TRBV7-3; J: TRBJ2-5; CDR3: CASSLGPAETQYF; DNA: TGTGCCAGCAGCTTGGGCCCCGCAGAGACCCAGTACTTC
D: .; size: once; V: TRBV11-2; J: TRBJ1-3; CDR3: CASSRVQSASGNTIYF; DNA: TGTGCCAGCAGCCGAGTCCAATCGGCCTCTGGAAACACCATATATTTT
D: .; size: .; V: TRBV5-1; J: TRBJ2-5; CDR3: CASSLEASPIRAPETQYF; DNA: TGCGCCAGCAGCTTGGAAGCCTCCCCTATCCGGGCCCCAGAGACCCAGTACTTC
D: .; size: .; V: TRBV3-1/TRBV3-2; J: TRBJ1-3; CDR3: CASSQEGTGNTIYF; DNA: TGTGCCAGCAGCCAAGAAGGGACGGGAAACACCATATATTTT
D: TRBD1; size: .; V: TRBV3-1/TRBV3-2; J: TRBJ1-5; CDR3: CASSQQGQGSNQPQHF; DNA: TGTGCCAGCAGCCAACAGGGACAGGGCAGCAATCAGCCCCAGCATTTT
D: .; size: .; V: TRBV7-2; J: TRBJ1-1; CDR3: CASSLQGTRNTEAFF; DNA: TGTGCCAGCAGCTTGCAGGGTACCCGGAACACTGAAGCTTTCTTT
D: .; size: .; V: TRBV5-4; J: TRBJ2-1; CDR3: CASSLAGQGPNEQFF; DNA: TGTGCCAGCAGCTTGGCCGGTCAGGGTCCCAATGAGCAGTTCTTC
D: .; size: .; V: TRBV19; J: TRBJ1-1; CDR3: CASSIAGGTEAFF; DNA: TGTGCCAGTAGTATAGCGGGGGGCACTGAAGCTTTCTTT
D: TRBD2; size: .; V: TRBV7-9; J: TRBJ2-7; CDR3: CASSFDRDYPYEQYF; DNA: TGTGCCAGCAGCTTCGACCGGGACTATCCCTACGAGCAGTACTTC
D: .; size: .; V: TRBV5-1; J: TRBJ2-1; CDR3: CASSLVGQFYNEQFF; DNA: TGCGCCAGCAGCTTGGTGGGGCAGTTCTACAATGAGCAGTTCTTC
D: TRBD1; size: .; V: TRBV7-2; J: TRBJ2-2; CDR3: CASSPGTGGRTGELFF; DNA: TGTGCCAGCAGCCCTGGGACAGGGGGCCGGACCGGGGAGCTGTTTTTT
D: .; size: .; V: TRBV5-4; J: TRBJ2-3; CDR3: CASSFRAGADTQYF; DNA: TGTGCCAGCAGCTTCAGGGCAGGGGCAGATACGCAGTATTTT
D: .; size: .; V: TRBV18; J: TRBJ1-3; CDR3: CASSPQNGGTIYF; DNA: TGTGCCAGCTCACCACAGAATGGAGGCACCATATATTTT
D: .; size: few; V: TRBV15; J: TRBJ1-4; CDR3: CATSRDSGNNEKLFF; DNA: TGTGCCACCAGCAGAGATTCAGGGAACAATGAAAAACTGTTTTTT
D: TRBD2; size: .; V: TRBV4-1; J: TRBJ2-7; CDR3: CASSQDRGRVTAEQYF; DNA: TGCGCCAGCAGCCAAGATCGGGGGAGGGTTACGGCCGAGCAGTACTTC
D: .; size: .; V: TRBV7-8; J: TRBJ1-4; CDR3: CASSLLKATNEKLFF; DNA: TGTGCCAGCAGCTTGCTAAAGGCGACTAATGAAAAACTGTTTTTT
D: .; size: .; V: TRBV3-1/TRBV3-2; J: TRBJ1-5; CDR3: CASSQDRGGGQPQHF; DNA: TGTGCCAGCAGCCAAGATCGGGGAGGGGGTCAGCCCCAGCATTTT
D: .; size: .; V: TRBV27; J: TRBJ1-4; CDR3: CASKRRYNEKLFF; DNA: TGTGCCAGTAAGCGACGGTATAATGAAAAACTGTTTTTT
D: .; size: .; V: TRBV10-2; J: TRBJ1-5; CDR3: CASSPMGGGQPQHF; DNA: TGCGCCAGCAGTCCGATGGGGGGAGGTCAGCCCCAGCATTTT
D: .; size: .; V: TRBV6-5; J: TRBJ1-5; CDR3: CASNWDRRGNQPQHF; DNA: TGTGCCAGCAATTGGGATCGAAGGGGCAATCAGCCCCAGCATTTT
D: .; size: few; V: TRBV11-3; J: TRBJ2-2; CDR3: CASSLGGGGGRTGELFF; DNA: TGTGCCAGCAGCCTAGGAGGGGGCGGAGGGCGGACCGGGGAGCTGTTTTTT
D: .; size: once; V: TRBV7-2; J: TRBJ2-3; CDR3: CASSFHHRGGSTDTQYF; DNA: TGTGCCAGCAGCTTCCATCATAGGGGGGGTAGCACAGATACGCAGTATTTT
D: TRBD1; size: few; V: TRBV24-1; J: TRBJ2-1; CDR3: CATSDRDRGIDEQFF; DNA: TGTGCCACCAGTGACCGGGACAGGGGGATTGATGAGCAGTTCTTC
D: .; size: few; V: TRBV9; J: TRBJ2-2; CDR3: CASSVASAGSSPGELFF; DNA: TGTGCCAGCAGCGTAGCTTCGGCAGGATCCTCACCCGGGGAGCTGTTTTTT
D: .; size: .; V: TRBV7-6; J: TRBJ2-1; CDR3: CASSLAFLANEQFF; DNA: TGTGCCAGCAGCTTAGCGTTTTTAGCTAATGAGCAGTTCTTC
D: TRBD1; size: .; V: TRBV5-1; J: TRBJ1-4; CDR3: CASSYSQGRNEKLFF; DNA: TGCGCCAGCAGTTACTCACAGGGGAGGAATGAAAAACTGTTTTTT
D: .; size: .; V: TRBV12-3/TRBV12-4; J: TRBJ2-1; CDR3: CASSLTNEQFF; DNA: TGTGCCAGCAGTTTGACGAATGAGCAGTTCTTC
D: .; size: .; V: TRBV6-1; J: TRBJ1-3; CDR3: CASTGRTTGGNTIYF; DNA: TGTGCCAGCACCGGACGGACGACCGGAGGAAACACCATATATTTT
D: .; size: .; V: TRBV25-1; J: TRBJ2-3; CDR3: CASSGNTDTQYF; DNA: TGTGCCAGCAGTGGTAACACAGATACGCAGTATTTT
D: .; size: .; V: TRBV6-1; J: TRBJ1-2; CDR3: CASSEGAWIYGYTF; DNA: TGTGCCAGCAGTGAAGGGGCGTGGATCTATGGCTACACCTTC
D: .; size: .; V: TRBV6-2/TRBV6-3; J: TRBJ1-3; CDR3: CASSYLFWQGDGNTIYF; DNA: TGTGCCAGCAGTTACCTGTTTTGGCAGGGAGACGGAAACACCATATATTTT
D: .; size: .; V: TRBV7-9; J: TRBJ1-6; CDR3: CASSLARGSNSPLHF; DNA: TGTGCCAGCAGCTTAGCGCGGGGGTCCAATTCACCCCTCCACTTT
D: TRBD2; size: once; V: TRBV3-1/TRBV3-2; J: TRBJ2-3; CDR3: CASRPSLAGGVFSDTQYF; DNA: TGTGCCAGCAGGCCTTCTCTAGCGGGAGGTGTGTTCTCAGATACGCAGTATTTT
D: .; size: .; V: TRBV7-9; J: TRBJ2-1; CDR3: CASSKLNNEQFF; DNA: TGTGCCAGCAGCAAATTGAACAATGAGCAGTTCTTC
D: .; size: once; V: TRBV28; J: TRBJ2-2; CDR3: CASSLVMWTGELFF; DNA: TGTGCCAGCAGTCTGGTGATGTGGACCGGGGAGCTGTTTTTT
D: TRBD1; size: .; V: TRBV5-1; J: TRBJ1-1; CDR3: CASSSGTGDRGTEAFF; DNA: TGCGCCAGCAGCTCCGGGACAGGGGATCGTGGAACTGAAGCTTTCTTT
D: .; size: .; V: TRBV5-1; J: TRBJ1-3; CDR3: CASSLADERSGNTIYF; DNA: TGCGCCAGCAGCTTGGCGGACGAGAGATCTGGAAACACCATATATTTT
D: .; size: once; V: TRBV7-9; J: TRBJ1-2; CDR3: CASSLAGTGYGYTF; DNA: TGTGCCAGCAGCTTAGCAGGGACTGGCTATGGCTACACCTTC
D: .; size: few; V: TRBV11-2; J: TRBJ1-2; CDR3: CAGKDSYGYTF; DNA: TGTGCCGGAAAAGACAGCTATGGCTACACCTTC
D: .; size: .; V: TRBV5-6; J: TRBJ2-4; CDR3: CASSSTITKNIQYF; DNA: TGTGCCAGCAGCTCGACTATCACCAAAAACATTCAGTACTTC
D: .; size: many; V: TRBV7-9; J: TRBJ1-4; CDR3: CASSPLPGGEKLFF; DNA: TGTGCCAGCAGCCCCCTGCCGGGAGGGGAAAAACTGTTTTTT
D: TRBD2; size: once; V: TRBV19; J: TRBJ2-7; CDR3: CASSPGLASDEQYF; DNA: TGTGCCAGTAGCCCGGGACTAGCGAGCGACGAGCAGTACTTC
D: TRBD1; size: .; V: TRBV28; J: TRBJ2-3; CDR3: CASSVTGGESTDTQYF; DNA: TGTGCCAGCAGTGTCACAGGGGGCGAGAGCACAGATACGCAGTATTTT
D: TRBD1; size: few; V: TRBV19; J: TRBJ1-2; CDR3: CASSIRQGSLPGNGYTF; DNA: TGTGCCAGTAGTATACGACAGGGCTCACTCCCGGGTAATGGCTACACCTTC
D: TRBD1; size: .; V: TRBV19; J: TRBJ2-1; CDR3: CASSPRDRAEQFF; DNA: TGTGCCAGTAGTCCCCGGGACAGGGCTGAGCAGTTCTTC
D: TRBD1; size: .; V: TRBV28; J: TRBJ2-7; CDR3: CASTTNRGRVYEQYF; DNA: TGTGCCAGCACCACGAACAGGGGGCGAGTCTACGAGCAGTACTTC
D: .; size: .; V: TRBV21-1; J: TRBJ1-1; CDR3: CASSNPWTGGGTEAFF; DNA: TGTGCCAGCAGCAACCCCTGGACAGGGGGGGGTACTGAAGCTTTCTTT
D: TRBD1; size: .; V: TRBV9; J: TRBJ1-6; CDR3: CASSSYPGQNNSPLHF; DNA: TGTGCCAGCAGCTCATACCCGGGACAGAATAATTCACCCCTCCACTTT
D: .; size: once; V: TRBV29-1; J: TRBJ1-3; CDR3: CSVAKGSTAGNTIYF; DNA: TGCAGCGTTGCTAAGGGATCAACGGCTGGAAACACCATATATTTT
D: .; size: .; V: TRBV5-4; J: TRBJ1-1; CDR3: CASRRDSMNTEAFF; DNA: TGTGCCAGCAGACGCGACAGCATGAACACTGAAGCTTTCTTT
D: TRBD1; size: once; V: TRBV5-8; J: TRBJ2-7; CDR3: CASSFKPGTAGHEQYF; DNA: TGTGCCAGCAGCTTTAAACCCGGGACAGCAGGACACGAGCAGTACTTC
D: TRBD1; size: .; V: TRBV6-5; J: TRBJ2-7; CDR3: CASSYSWTGDYEQYF; DNA: TGTGCCAGCAGTTACTCATGGACAGGGGACTACGAGCAGTACTTC
D: TRBD2; size: .; V: TRBV6-5; J: TRBJ2-1; CDR3: CASSYSGTTYNEQFF; DNA: TGTGCCAGCAGTTACTCCGGGACTACCTACAATGAGCAGTTCTTC